This TCR beta chain was found in a study of cytomegalovirus exposure and HLA in healthy donors. Per germline, CDR1 SGHTA and CDR2 FQGNSA. There are 13 residues in the CDR3. Trimming cost V 6 bases and J 1 base, with 9 bases left between them. 60 Vbeta and 13 Jbeta primers were used in PCR. Profiled with immunoSEQ multiplex PCR; TCRdb holds only in-frame clones, not every one. Found here are about 100,000 clones, around four fifths of them singletons; the top ten hold about 0.69%. About this clone itself: The antigen is not known.

Study conclusions and caveats: Sequencing likely caused a cluster of highly shared sequence variants.

The sequencing input was PBMCs. This sequence joins TRBV7-2 and TRBJ1-1; TRBD1 is a possible D gene (6 bases). The sequence derives from a woman in her sixties or seventies in good health and CMV-seronegative. CDR3 DNA: TGTGCCAGCAGGTCACAGGGGAACACTGAAGCTTTCTTT. Encoded protein: CASRSQGNTEAFF.